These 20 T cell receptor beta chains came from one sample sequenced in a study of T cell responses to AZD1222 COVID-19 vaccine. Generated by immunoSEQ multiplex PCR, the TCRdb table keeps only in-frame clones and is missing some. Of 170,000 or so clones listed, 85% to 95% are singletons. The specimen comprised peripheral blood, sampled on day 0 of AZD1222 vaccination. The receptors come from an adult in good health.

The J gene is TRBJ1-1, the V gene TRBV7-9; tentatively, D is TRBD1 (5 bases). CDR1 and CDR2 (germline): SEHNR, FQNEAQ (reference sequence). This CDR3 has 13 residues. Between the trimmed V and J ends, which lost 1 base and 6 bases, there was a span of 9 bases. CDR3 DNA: TGTGCCAGCAGCTTAGATACAGGCTCTGAAGCTTTCTTT. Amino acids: CASSLDTGSEAFF.

This chain's CDR3 is CASSPSSPNTEAFF. DNA of the CDR3: TGTGCCAGCAGCCCCTCCAGCCCAAACACTGAAGCTTTCTTT. V gene TRBV7-9 combines with J gene TRBJ1-1; the D is unclear. Germline V lookup: CDR1 SEHNR, CDR2 FQNEAQ (reference sequence). This CDR3 contains 14 residues. The V end was cut by 5 bases, the J end by 2 bases, with 12 bases between.

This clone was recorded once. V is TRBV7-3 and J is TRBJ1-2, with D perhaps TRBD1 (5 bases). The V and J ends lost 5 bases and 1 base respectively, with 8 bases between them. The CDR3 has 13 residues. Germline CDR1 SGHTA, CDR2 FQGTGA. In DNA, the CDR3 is TGTGCCAGCAGCGAGGGGAGTAACTATGGCTACACCTTC. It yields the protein CASSEGSNYGYTF.

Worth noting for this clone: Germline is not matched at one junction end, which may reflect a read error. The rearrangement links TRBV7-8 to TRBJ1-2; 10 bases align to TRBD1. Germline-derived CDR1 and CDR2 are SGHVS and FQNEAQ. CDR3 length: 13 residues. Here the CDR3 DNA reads TGTGCCAGCAGCTTACCGACAGGGGGCCGTATCGCCTTC. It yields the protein CASSLPTGGRIAF.

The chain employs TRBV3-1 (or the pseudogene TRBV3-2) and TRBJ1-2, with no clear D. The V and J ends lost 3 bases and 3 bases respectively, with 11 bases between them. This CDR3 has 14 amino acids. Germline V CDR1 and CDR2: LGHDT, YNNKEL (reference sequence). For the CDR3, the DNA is TGTGCCAGCAGCCATGGGCCAGAGTACTATGGCTACACCTTC. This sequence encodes CASSHGPEYYGYTF.

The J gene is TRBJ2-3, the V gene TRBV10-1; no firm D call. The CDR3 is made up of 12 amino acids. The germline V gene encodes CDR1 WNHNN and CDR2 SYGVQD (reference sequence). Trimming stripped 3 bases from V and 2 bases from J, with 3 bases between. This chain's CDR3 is CASSDFTDTQYF. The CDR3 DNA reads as TGCGCCAGCAGTGACTTCACAGATACGCAGTATTTT.

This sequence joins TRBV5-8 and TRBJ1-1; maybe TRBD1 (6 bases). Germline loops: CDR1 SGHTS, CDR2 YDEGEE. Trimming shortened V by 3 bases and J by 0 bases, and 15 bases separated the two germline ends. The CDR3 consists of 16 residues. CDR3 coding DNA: TGTGCCAGCAGCTCCGGACAGATCTACATGAACACTGAAGCTTTCTTT. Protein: CASSSGQIYMNTEAFF.

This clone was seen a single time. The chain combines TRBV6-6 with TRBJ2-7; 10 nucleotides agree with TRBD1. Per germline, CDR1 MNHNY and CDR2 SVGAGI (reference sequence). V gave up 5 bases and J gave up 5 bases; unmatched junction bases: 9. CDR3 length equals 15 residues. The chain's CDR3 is CASSARDRGGHEQYF. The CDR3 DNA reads TGTGCCAGCAGTGCCCGGGACAGGGGAGGCCACGAGCAGTACTTC.

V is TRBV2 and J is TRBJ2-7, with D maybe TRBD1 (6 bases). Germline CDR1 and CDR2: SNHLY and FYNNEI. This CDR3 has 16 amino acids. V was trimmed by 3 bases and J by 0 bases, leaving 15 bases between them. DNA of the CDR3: TGTGCCAGCAGTGAGAGGGGACACCAGAGCTCCTACGAGCAGTACTTC. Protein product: CASSERGHQSSYEQYF.

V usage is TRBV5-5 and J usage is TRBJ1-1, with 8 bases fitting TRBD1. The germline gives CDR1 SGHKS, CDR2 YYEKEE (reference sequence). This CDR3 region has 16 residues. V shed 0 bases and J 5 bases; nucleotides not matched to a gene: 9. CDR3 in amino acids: CASSLVFGQGETEAFF. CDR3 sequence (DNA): TGTGCCAGCAGCTTGGTTTTTGGACAGGGAGAAACTGAAGCTTTCTTT.

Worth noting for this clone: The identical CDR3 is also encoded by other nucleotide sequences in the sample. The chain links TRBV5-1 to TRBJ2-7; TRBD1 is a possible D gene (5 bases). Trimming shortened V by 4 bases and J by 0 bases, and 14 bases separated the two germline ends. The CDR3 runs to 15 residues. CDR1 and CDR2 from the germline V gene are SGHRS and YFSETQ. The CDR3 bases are TGCGCCAGCAGCCTGGGGCAGGTCAGCTCCTACGAGCAGTACTTC. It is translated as CASSLGQVSSYEQYF.

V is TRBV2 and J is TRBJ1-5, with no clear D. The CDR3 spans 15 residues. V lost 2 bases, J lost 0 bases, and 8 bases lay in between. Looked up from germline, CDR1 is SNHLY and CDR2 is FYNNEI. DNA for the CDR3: TGTGCCAGCAGTGAAATGGGCCATAGCAATCAGCCCCAGCATTTT. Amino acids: CASSEMGHSNQPQHF.

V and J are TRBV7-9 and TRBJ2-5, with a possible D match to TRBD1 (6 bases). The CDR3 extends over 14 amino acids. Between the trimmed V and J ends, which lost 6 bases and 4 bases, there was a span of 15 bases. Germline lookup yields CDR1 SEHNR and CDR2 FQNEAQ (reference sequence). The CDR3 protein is CASRGAGVIETQYF. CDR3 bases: TGTGCCAGCAGGGGGGCGGGTGTAATAGAGACCCAGTACTTC.

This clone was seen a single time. The CDR3 DNA is TGTGCCAGCAGCGTAGGGCCAGGGGATCACTATGGCTACACCTTC. Encoded protein: CASSVGPGDHYGYTF. The genes are TRBV9 and TRBJ1-2; tentatively, D is TRBD1 (6 bases). Germline CDR1 reads SGDLS; CDR2 reads YYNGEE. The CDR3 runs to 15 residues. The V end was cut by 0 bases, the J end by 3 bases, with 12 bases between.

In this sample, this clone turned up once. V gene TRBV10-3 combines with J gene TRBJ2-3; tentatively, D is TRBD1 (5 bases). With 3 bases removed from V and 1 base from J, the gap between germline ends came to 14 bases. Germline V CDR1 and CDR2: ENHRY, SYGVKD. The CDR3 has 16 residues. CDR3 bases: TGTGCCATCAGTGATCCCAGCAGGGAAGGCACAGATACGCAGTATTTT. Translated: CAISDPSREGTDTQYF.

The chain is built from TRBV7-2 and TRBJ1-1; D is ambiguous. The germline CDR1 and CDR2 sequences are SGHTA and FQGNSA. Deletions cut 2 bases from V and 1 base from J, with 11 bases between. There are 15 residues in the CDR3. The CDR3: CASSLFVSGNTEAFF. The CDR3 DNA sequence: TGTGCCAGCAGCTTATTCGTAAGTGGGAACACTGAAGCTTTCTTT.

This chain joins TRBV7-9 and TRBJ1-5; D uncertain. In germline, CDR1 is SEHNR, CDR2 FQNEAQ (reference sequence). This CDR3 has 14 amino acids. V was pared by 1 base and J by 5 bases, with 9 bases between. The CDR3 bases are TGTGCCAGCAGCTTAGGAACCCGAGATCAGCCCCAGCATTTT. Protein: CASSLGTRDQPQHF.

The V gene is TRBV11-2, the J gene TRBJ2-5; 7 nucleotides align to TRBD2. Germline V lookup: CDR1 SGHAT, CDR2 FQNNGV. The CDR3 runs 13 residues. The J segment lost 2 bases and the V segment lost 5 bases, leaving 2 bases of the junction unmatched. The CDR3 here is CASSTGLQETQYF. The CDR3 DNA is TGTGCCAGCAGCACGGGACTACAAGAGACCCAGTACTTC. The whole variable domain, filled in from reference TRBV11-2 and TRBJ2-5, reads EAGVAQSPRYKIIEKRQSVAFWCNPISGHATLYWYQQILGQGPKLLIQFQNNGVVDDSQLPKDRFSAERLKGVDSTLKIQPAKLEDSAVYLCASSTGLQETQYFGPGTRLLVL.

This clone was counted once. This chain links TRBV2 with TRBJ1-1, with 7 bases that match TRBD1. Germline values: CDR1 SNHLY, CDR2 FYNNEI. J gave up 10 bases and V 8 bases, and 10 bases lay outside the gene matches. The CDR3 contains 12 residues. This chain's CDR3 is CASGRQGFAAFF. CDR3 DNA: TGTGCCAGCGGGCGACAGGGCTTTGCAGCTTTCTTT.

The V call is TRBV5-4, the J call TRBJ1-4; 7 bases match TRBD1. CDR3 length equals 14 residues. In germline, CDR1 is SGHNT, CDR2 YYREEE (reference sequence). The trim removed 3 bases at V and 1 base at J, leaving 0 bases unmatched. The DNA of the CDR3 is TGTGCCAGCAGCTCAGGGGGAACTAATGAAAAACTGTTTTTT. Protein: CASSSGGTNEKLFF.